This T cell receptor (beta chain) came from a study of T-cell memory formation after mild COVID-19. Study results and caveats: The finding that pre-infection memory included some responding clones suggested that cross-reactive memory joined. Those CD4+ clones that contracted were mainly in CM and EM (CD8+ ones in EMRA).

CDR3 length: 12 amino acids. Trimming removed 4 bases at V and 10 bases at J, with 12 bases between. Germline values: CDR1 SGHKS, CDR2 YYEKEE (reference sequence). This clonotype came up a few times. Antigen unknown. MiXCR, run by TCRdb on the 5' RACE reads, gives a single entry per CDR3 protein. The sample consists of tens of thousands of distinct CDR3 sequences, around a quarter of them appearing once. Sequenced: PBMCs or a T cell subset sorted from them (not recorded which). The chain uses TRBV5-5 and TRBJ2-4; D is perhaps TRBD1 or TRBD2 (5 bases each). The sequence was collected from a man aged 18 to 29 who had mild COVID-19 (a few samples of this study predate the infection). Cell type and time point are not known. The DNA for the CDR3 is TGTGCCAGCAGCCGGGACCCTTGGATTCAGTACTTC. This gives the protein CASSRDPWIQYF.